These 23 T cell receptor beta chains came from one sample sequenced in a study of CD8+ T cells in alopecia areata. Extraction of RNA preceded its reverse transcription into cDNA, which served as the sequencing template. Data came from immunoSEQ multiplex PCR; TCRdb stores just in-frame clones and leaves some out. The sample yields some 210,000 clones, approximately 72% seen once. Treatment: oral pan-JAK inhibitor, 5-10 mg twice daily. The material was CD4+ T cells sorted from blood, obtained at week 44, from a patient treated with tofacitinib. The receptor source for this set is a human donor with alopecia areata.

The chain combines TRBV13 with TRBJ1-2, with a tentative D call TRBD1 (6 bases). CDR1 and CDR2 (germline): PRHDT, FYEKMQ (reference sequence). The germline V and J ends were trimmed by 3 bases and 1 base, with 15 bases remaining between them. The CDR3 loop spans 16 amino acids. CDR3 loop: CASSFDGGRHNYGYTF. The CDR3, as DNA: TGTGCCAGCAGCTTTGATGGGGGGCGGCATAACTATGGCTACACCTTC.

This clone has just one count. V usage is TRBV5-4 and J usage is TRBJ2-7, with D possibly matching TRBD1 (5 bases). This CDR3 is 14 amino acids long. V was cut by 4 bases and J by 2 bases, with 13 bases left in between. Germline V gene lookup returns CDR1 SGHNT and CDR2 YYREEE (reference sequence). CDR3 sequence (DNA): TGTGCCAGCAGCCTGGCGGACACCGCCTACGAGCAGTACTTC. Translation: CASSLADTAYEQYF.

V usage is TRBV4-3 and J usage is TRBJ2-3; 7 bases map to TRBD2. Trimming took 2 bases from V and 7 from J; bases not matched to a gene: 9. Germline V CDR1 and CDR2: LGHNA, YSLEER. This CDR3 spans 15 amino acids. The CDR3 region is CASSQTWGGTNTQYF. The CDR3 coding sequence is TGCGCCAGCAGCCAAACGTGGGGGGGGACGAATACGCAGTATTTT.

This clone was detected a few times. This sequence joins TRBV19 and TRBJ2-4, with D possibly being TRBD2 (6 bases). Trimming pared 0 bases from V and 8 bases from J, leaving 14 bases between. Germline V gene sequence: CDR1 LNHDA, CDR2 SQIVND (reference sequence). The CDR3 is 15 residues long. CDR3: CASSIDPIRRDIQYF. CDR3 in DNA: TGTGCCAGTAGTATAGATCCAATAAGGAGGGACATTCAGTACTTC.

CDR3 in amino acids: CSVLTRARNTEAFF. The DNA of the CDR3 is TGCAGCGTTCTGACAAGGGCGAGGAACACTGAAGCTTTCTTT. The chain uses TRBV29-1 and TRBJ1-1, with unresolved D. CDR3 length: 14 residues. Trimming took off 5 bases at V and 1 base at J, with 14 bases between the two ends. Per germline, CDR1 SQVTM and CDR2 ANQGSEA.

This clone has more than one count but fewer than ten. The chain carries TRBV29-1 and TRBJ1-2, with 7 bases that match TRBD1. Losses at the gene ends were 8 bases for V and 3 bases for J; bases not matched to a gene: 12. Per the germline V gene, CDR1 is SQVTM and CDR2 is ANQGSEA. The CDR3 length is 14 residues. The CDR3 spells CSIPTGTADYGYTF. The CDR3 nucleotides read TGCAGCATTCCCACCGGGACAGCAGACTATGGCTACACCTTC.

This clone was found a few times. V and J are TRBV29-1 and TRBJ1-1; 11 bases are a match to TRBD1. The CDR3 contains 17 residues. Trimming removed 4 bases from V and 5 bases from J; junction bases left unmatched: 15. Germline CDR1 and CDR2: SQVTM and ANQGSEA. The CDR3 bases are TGCAGCGTTGGGACCATATCCGGGACAGGGGGAGTAACTGAAGCTTTCTTT. Protein sequence: CSVGTISGTGGVTEAFF.

The genes are TRBV29-1 and TRBJ1-1, with a weak D call TRBD1 (6 bases). The CDR3 has 13 residues. In germline, CDR1 is SQVTM, CDR2 ANQGSEA. The ends were cut back, 4 bases at V and 2 bases at J, with 11 bases in the middle. The DNA for the CDR3 is TGCAGCGTTGCCCGCGGGGGCAACACTGAAGCTTTCTTT. Amino acid sequence: CSVARGGNTEAFF.

The chain recombines TRBV5-1 with TRBJ1-1, with D possibly TRBD1 on 6 matching bases. V lost 4 bases and J lost 2, with 15 bases in between. The CDR3 length is 15 residues. Germline CDR1 is SGHRS and CDR2 is YFSETQ. CDR3 protein: CASSPQGGGNTEAFF. The CDR3 region has the DNA TGCGCCAGCAGCCCCCAAGGGGGGGGCAACACTGAAGCTTTCTTT.

The chain employs TRBV2 and TRBJ2-3; TRBD1 matches 11 bases. Trimming cost V 6 bases and J 1 base; bases outside gene matches: 0. The CDR3 consists of 14 residues. CDR1 is SNHLY and CDR2 is FYNNEI in the germline V gene. The CDR3 nucleotides read TGTGCCAGCAGGGACAGGGGGCGCACAGATACGCAGTATTTT. It specifies CASRDRGRTDTQYF.

V usage is TRBV2 and J usage is TRBJ1-2; 9 nucleotides line up with TRBD1. The CDR3 has 16 residues. Germline lookup yields CDR1 SNHLY and CDR2 FYNNEI. V trimming: 5 bases; J trimming: 1 base; junction bases outside the gene matches: 8. The CDR3 coding sequence is TGTGCCAGCAGTTTCGGACAGGGGCTGAGTAACTATGGCTACACCTTC. Encoded protein: CASSFGQGLSNYGYTF.

This clone was seen only a few times. The chain carries TRBV25-1 and TRBJ2-1; D remains unclear. V was shortened by 4 bases and J by 5 bases, with 15 bases between the two germline ends. Germline V gene sequence: CDR1 MGHDK, CDR2 SYGVNS. The CDR3 has 15 amino acids. CDR3 loop: CASSAGPQGNNEQFF. CDR3 DNA: TGTGCCAGCAGTGCCGGGCCTCAAGGGAACAATGAGCAGTTCTTC. Supplemented by reference TRBV25-1 and TRBJ2-1, the full variable domain reads EADIYQTPRYLVIGTGKKITLECSQTMGHDKMYWYQQDPGMELHLIHYSYGVNSTEKGDLSSESTVSRIRTEHFPLTLESARPSHTSQYLCASSAGPQGNNEQFFGPGTRLTVL.

J is TRBJ1-5 and V is TRBV15, with D tentatively TRBD1 (5 bases). The germline V and J ends were trimmed by 3 bases and 1 base, with 10 bases remaining between them. Germline values: CDR1 LNHNV, CDR2 YYDKDF (reference sequence). There are 15 residues in the CDR3. The CDR3 DNA is TGTGCCACCAGCAGCCGGGACTTCAGCAATCAGCCCCAGCATTTT. Amino acid sequence: CATSSRDFSNQPQHF.

The rearrangement links TRBV5-1 to TRBJ1-1; D perhaps matches TRBD1 (5 bases). V was trimmed by 0 bases and J by 0 bases, leaving 15 bases between them. This CDR3 has 17 residues. Germline CDR1 SGHRS, CDR2 YFSETQ. In DNA form, the CDR3 reads TGCGCCAGCAGCTTGGAGGACAAGCGGTACATGAACACTGAAGCTTTCTTT. It specifies CASSLEDKRYMNTEAFF.

The V gene is TRBV30, the J gene TRBJ1-4, with a tentative D call TRBD1 (6 bases). Germline V gene data show CDR1 as GTSNPN and CDR2 as SVGIG (reference sequence). The V gene lost 4 bases and the J gene lost 8 bases, with 14 bases spanning the gap. The CDR3 consists of 13 residues. CDR3 bases: TGTGCCTGGAACCAGGGGCTTGGGGAAAAACTGTTTTTT. This codes for CAWNQGLGEKLFF.

CDR3 coding DNA: TGCGCCAGCAGTTATGGGCAAGAGACCCAGTACTTC. Its protein product is CASSYGQETQYF. The V and J genes are TRBV5-1 and TRBJ2-5, with D unclear. The CDR3 is 12 residues long. V lost 5 bases and J lost 2, with 7 bases in between. Germline values: CDR1 SGHRS, CDR2 YFSETQ.

This clone has a handful of counts. V gene TRBV7-2 combines with J gene TRBJ1-2; tentatively, D is TRBD1 (6 bases). This CDR3 has 13 amino acids. Trimming took 4 bases from V and 3 from J, leaving 9 bases between them. CDR1 SGHTA and CDR2 FQGNSA come from the germline V gene. CDR3 DNA: TGTGCCAGCAGCTCAGGGGAGGACTATGGCTACACCTTC. This translates into CASSSGEDYGYTF.

The chain links TRBV2 to TRBJ2-4; D not resolved. The V end was cut by 3 bases, the J end by 4 bases, with 13 bases between. The germline V gene encodes CDR1 SNHLY and CDR2 FYNNEI. CDR3 length: 15 amino acids. CDR3 loop: CASSDEQTLKNIQYF. The CDR3 region has the DNA TGTGCCAGCAGTGATGAGCAGACACTAAAAAACATTCAGTACTTC. The entire variable domain, with the rest obtained from reference TRBV2 and TRBJ2-4, is as follows: EPEVTQTPSHQVTQMGQEVILRCVPISNHLYFYWYRQILGQKVEFLVSFYNNEISEKSEIFDDQFSVERPDGSNFTLKIRSTKLEDSAMYFCASSDEQTLKNIQYFGAGTRLSVL.

Comment on this clone: This specimen includes other DNA sequences encoding the same CDR3. This sequence joins TRBV9 and TRBJ2-3; TRBD2 matches 8 bases. This CDR3 is built from 15 residues. Germline CDR1 reads SGDLS; CDR2 reads YYNGEE. The V segment lost 0 bases and the J segment 2 bases; nucleotides outside the gene matches: 2. The CDR3 sequence: CASSVGSGVTDTQYF. CDR3 DNA sequence: TGTGCCAGCAGCGTAGGTAGCGGGGTCACAGATACGCAGTATTTT.

The J gene is TRBJ1-4, the V gene TRBV29-1; D gene uncertain. Germline V gene lookup returns CDR1 SQVTM and CDR2 ANQGSEA. The CDR3 totals 13 residues. V was clipped by 4 bases and J by 6 bases, with 12 bases between them. CDR3 bases: TGCAGCGTTGTAGGGAAAGGTGATGAAAAACTGTTTTTT. This gives the protein CSVVGKGDEKLFF. The variable domain in full, with the rest retrieved from reference TRBV29-1 and TRBJ1-4, is SAVISQKPSRDICQRGTSLTIQCQVDSQVTMMFWYRQQPGQSLTLIATANQGSEATYESGFVIDKFPISRPNLTFSTLTVSNMSPEDSSIYLCSVVGKGDEKLFFGSGTQLSVL.

The rearrangement uses TRBV30 and TRBJ2-1; 8 positions agree with TRBD2. The CDR3 runs 14 residues. Looked up from germline, CDR1 is GTSNPN and CDR2 is SVGIG (reference sequence). Unmatched junction bases numbered 3, after V lost 4 bases and J lost 1 base. CDR3 residues: CAWNGGASYNEQFF. CDR3 in DNA: TGTGCCTGGAACGGGGGGGCGTCCTACAATGAGCAGTTCTTC.

The rearrangement joins TRBV30 to TRBJ1-5; D not certain. V shed 3 bases and J shed 4 bases, with 19 bases lying between them. This CDR3 has 16 amino acids. Germline CDR1 is GTSNPN and CDR2 is SVGIG (reference sequence). The CDR3 bases are TGTGCCTGGAGCTCCCAACTGGGTAGTGGAAATCAGCCCCAGCATTTT. Encoded protein: CAWSSQLGSGNQPQHF.

The chain uses TRBV6-5 and TRBJ2-1; TRBD1 might be the D (5 bases). The CDR3 extends over 15 amino acids. V lost 3 bases to trimming and J lost 7 bases, with 16 bases between them. CDR1 is MNHEY, CDR2 SVGAGI, per germline. The CDR3 is CASSYRAGLGNEQFF. DNA of the CDR3: TGTGCCAGCAGTTATCGGGCAGGGCTGGGGAATGAGCAGTTCTTC.